The clone carrying this T cell receptor beta chain was detected a few times. The sample originates from a study of blood T cell repertoires in COVID-19. Turning to the study itself: Whether acute or convalescent, the COVID-19 samples came from the United States, Italy and Spain.

This CDR3 is 14 amino acids long. Germline V gene data show CDR1 as LNHDA and CDR2 as SQIVND (reference sequence). The V gene end was trimmed by 5 bases and the J gene end by 4 bases; junction bases not matched to a gene: 7. The table came from immunoSEQ multiplex PCR; TCRdb's copy has only in-frame clones and leaves some out. The table shows fewer than 350,000 clones, with 81% occurring only once. The specimen sequenced was peripheral blood. The sequence was obtained from a woman in her sixties or seventies with active or convalescent COVID-19. The chain employs TRBV19 and TRBJ1-1; 7 bases match TRBD1. CDR3 coding DNA: TGTGCCAGTAGTTCGACAGGGTATGCCACTGAAGCTTTCTTT. This gives the protein CASSSTGYATEAFF.